Listed here is a single TCR beta chain. This sample was taken from a study of shared T cell receptors in the human thymus. The assay was immunoSEQ multiplex PCR, and TCRdb's table has in-frame clones only and misses some. The sample records about 380,000 clones, around 93% being singletons. The sample was thymocytes. This receptor was obtained from a human donor.

This CDR3 reads CSVDTSRQAARYGYTF. In DNA form, the CDR3 reads TGCAGCGTTGATACGTCACGGCAGGCAGCGCGCTATGGCTACACCTTC. The rearrangement joins TRBV29-1 to TRBJ1-2, with no clear D. Germline V lookup: CDR1 SQVTM, CDR2 ANQGSEA. Trimming took off 3 bases at V and 4 bases at J, with 21 bases between the two ends. The CDR3 is 16 residues long.